This TCR beta chain was recorded in a study of blood T cell repertoires in COVID-19. Study-level information: The study drew acute and convalescent COVID-19 samples from the United States, Italy and Spain. Sample material is recorded as cDNA or gDNA derived from T cells, B-cell-depleted T cells, or PBMCs.

Cohorts were determined from participant-reported clinical history. All recovered Cohort 3 donors got two negative PCRs, got clearance, or saw symptom resolution. This CDR3 spans 13 amino acids. In germline, CDR1 is MNHEY, CDR2 SVGAGI. With 8 bases removed from V and 2 bases from J, the gap between germline ends came to 13 bases. Sequencing used immunoSEQ multiplex PCR; TCRdb keeps in-frame clones, though not all of them. The sample has about 400,000 clones; 85% to 90% are singletons. The genes are TRBV6-5 and TRBJ2-7; tentative D call: TRBD2 (6 bases). What was sequenced was PBMCs or T cells enriched from blood (not recorded which). This TCR derives from a woman between 25 and 40 years old who had recovered from COVID-19. The CDR3 reads CASFGGITYEQYF. The CDR3 DNA reads as TGTGCCAGCTTCGGCGGGATAACCTACGAGCAGTACTTC.